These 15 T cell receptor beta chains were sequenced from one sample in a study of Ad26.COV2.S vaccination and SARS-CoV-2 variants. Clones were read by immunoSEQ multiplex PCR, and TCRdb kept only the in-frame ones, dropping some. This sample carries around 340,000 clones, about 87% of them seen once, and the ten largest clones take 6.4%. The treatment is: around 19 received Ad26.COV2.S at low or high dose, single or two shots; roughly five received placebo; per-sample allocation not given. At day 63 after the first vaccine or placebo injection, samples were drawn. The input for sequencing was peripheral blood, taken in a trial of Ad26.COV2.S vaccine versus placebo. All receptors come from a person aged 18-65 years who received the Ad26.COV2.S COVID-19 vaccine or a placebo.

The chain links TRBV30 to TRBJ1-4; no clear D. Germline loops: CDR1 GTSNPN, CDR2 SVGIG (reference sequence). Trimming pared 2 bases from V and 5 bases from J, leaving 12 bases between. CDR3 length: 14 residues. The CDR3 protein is CAWSNRLENEKLFF. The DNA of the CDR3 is TGTGCCTGGAGTAATAGGTTGGAGAATGAAAAACTGTTTTTT.

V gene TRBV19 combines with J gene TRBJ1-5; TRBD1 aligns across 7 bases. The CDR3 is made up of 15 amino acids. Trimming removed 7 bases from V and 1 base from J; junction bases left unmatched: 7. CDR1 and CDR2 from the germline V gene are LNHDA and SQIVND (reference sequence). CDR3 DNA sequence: TGTGCCAGTACCGATCAGGGGGGAAGCAATCAGCCCCAGCATTTT. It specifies CASTDQGGSNQPQHF.

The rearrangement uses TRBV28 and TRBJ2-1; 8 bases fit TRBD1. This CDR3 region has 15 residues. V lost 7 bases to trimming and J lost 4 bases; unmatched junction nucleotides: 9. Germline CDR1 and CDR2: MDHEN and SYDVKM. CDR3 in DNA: TGTGCCAGCACTCTCCGGGACAGGACTTACAATGAGCAGTTCTTC. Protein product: CASTLRDRTYNEQFF.

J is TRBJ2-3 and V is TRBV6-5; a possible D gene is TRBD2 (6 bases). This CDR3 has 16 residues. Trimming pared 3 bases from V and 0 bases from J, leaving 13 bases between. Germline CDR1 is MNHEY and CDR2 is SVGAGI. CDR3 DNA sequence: TGTGCCAGCAGTTATTTGCGGACTAAAAGCACAGATACGCAGTATTTT. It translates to CASSYLRTKSTDTQYF.

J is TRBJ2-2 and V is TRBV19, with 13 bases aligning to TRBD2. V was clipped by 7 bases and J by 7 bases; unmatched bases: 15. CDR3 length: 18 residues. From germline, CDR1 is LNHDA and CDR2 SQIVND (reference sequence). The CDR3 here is CASIYRTSGRRVVGELFF. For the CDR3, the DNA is TGTGCCAGTATTTATCGGACTAGCGGGAGACGCGTAGTCGGGGAGCTGTTTTTT.

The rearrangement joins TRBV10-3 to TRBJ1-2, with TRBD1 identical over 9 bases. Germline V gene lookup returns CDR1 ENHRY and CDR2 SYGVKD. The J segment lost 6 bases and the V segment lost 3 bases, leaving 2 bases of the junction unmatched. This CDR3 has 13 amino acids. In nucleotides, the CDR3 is TGTGCCATCAGTGACAGGACAGGGGATGGCTACACCTTC. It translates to CAISDRTGDGYTF.

CDR3 protein: CASSQVASGTAQYF. The DNA for the CDR3 is TGCGCCAGCAGCCAAGTCGCCAGCGGGACGGCCCAGTACTTC. V usage is TRBV4-3 and J usage is TRBJ2-5; TRBD2 matches 7 bases. The CDR3 extends over 14 amino acids. V lost 1 base to trimming and J lost 9 bases; unmatched junction nucleotides: 8. Germline V gene sequence: CDR1 LGHNA, CDR2 YSLEER.

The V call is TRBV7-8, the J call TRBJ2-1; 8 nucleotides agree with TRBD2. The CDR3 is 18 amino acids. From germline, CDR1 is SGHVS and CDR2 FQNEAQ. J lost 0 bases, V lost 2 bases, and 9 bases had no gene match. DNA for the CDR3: TGTGCCAGCAGCTTAACGGTAGCGGGACAACACTCCTACAATGAGCAGTTCTTC. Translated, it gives CASSLTVAGQHSYNEQFF. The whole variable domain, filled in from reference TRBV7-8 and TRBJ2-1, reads GAGVSQSPRYKVAKRGQDVALRCDPISGHVSLFWYQQALGQGPEFLTYFQNEAQLDKSGLPSDRFFAERPEGSVSTLKIQRTQQEDSAVYLCASSLTVAGQHSYNEQFFGPGTRLTVL.

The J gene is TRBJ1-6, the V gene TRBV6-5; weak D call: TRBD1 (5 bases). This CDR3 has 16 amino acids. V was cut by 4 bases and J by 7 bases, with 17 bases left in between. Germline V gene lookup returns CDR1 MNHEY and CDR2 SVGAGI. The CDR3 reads CASSSNGNWGNSPLHF. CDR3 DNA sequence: TGTGCCAGCAGTTCTAACGGGAACTGGGGGAATTCACCCCTCCACTTT.

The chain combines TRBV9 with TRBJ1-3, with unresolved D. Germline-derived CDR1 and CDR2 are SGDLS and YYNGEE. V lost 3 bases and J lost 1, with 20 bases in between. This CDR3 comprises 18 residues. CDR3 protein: CASSGRTEKAQSGNTIYF. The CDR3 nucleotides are TGTGCCAGCAGCGGGAGGACGGAAAAGGCTCAATCTGGAAACACCATATATTTT.

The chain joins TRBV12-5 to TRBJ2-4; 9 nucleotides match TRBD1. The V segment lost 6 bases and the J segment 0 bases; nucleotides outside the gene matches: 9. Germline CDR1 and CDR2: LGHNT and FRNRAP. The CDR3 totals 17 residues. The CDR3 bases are TGTGCTAGTGGGCACAGGGGGCTCTCTCTAGCCAAAAACATTCAGTACTTC. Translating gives CASGHRGLSLAKNIQYF.

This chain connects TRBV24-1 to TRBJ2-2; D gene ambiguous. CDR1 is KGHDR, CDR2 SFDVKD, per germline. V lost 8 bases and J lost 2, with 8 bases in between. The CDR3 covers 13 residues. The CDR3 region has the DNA TGTGCCACCATGGACCCAAACACCGGGGAGCTGTTTTTT. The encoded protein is CATMDPNTGELFF.

The CDR3 loop is CASSYALHTQYF. DNA of the CDR3: TGTGCCAGCAGTTATGCATTACATACGCAGTATTTT. The chain uses TRBV7-3 and TRBJ2-3; no clear D gene. V lost 6 bases, J lost 7 bases, and 11 bases lay in between. The germline gives CDR1 SGHTA, CDR2 FQGTGA. The CDR3 loop spans 12 amino acids.

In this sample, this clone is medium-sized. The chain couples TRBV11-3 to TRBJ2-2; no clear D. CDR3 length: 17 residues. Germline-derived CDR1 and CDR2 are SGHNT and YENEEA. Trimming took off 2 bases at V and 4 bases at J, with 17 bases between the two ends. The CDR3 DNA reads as TGTGCCAGCAGCTTAAGGCCTTCCAGGAGCCCCACCGGGGAGCTGTTTTTT. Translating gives CASSLRPSRSPTGELFF.

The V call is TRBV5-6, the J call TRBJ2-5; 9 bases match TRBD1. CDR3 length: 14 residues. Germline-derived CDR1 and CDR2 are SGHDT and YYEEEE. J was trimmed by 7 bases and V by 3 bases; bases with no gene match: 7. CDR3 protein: CASSSRDRVWTQYF. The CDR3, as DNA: TGTGCCAGCAGCTCCCGGGACAGGGTTTGGACCCAGTACTTC.